This T cell receptor (beta chain) is drawn from a study of PD-L1 blockade in urothelial cancer (dated by TCRdb to the late 2010s). In the study overall: All patients started therapy in about 2014 and received atezolizumab 1,200 mg intravenously every 3 weeks. Whole exome sequencing and RNA sequencing of pretreatment tumors were performed alongside TCR sequencing in the same patients. About nine tenths of the roughly 29 patients were identified as males with urothelial cancer of bladder origin, and a prior smoking history was reported by 18 of 29 patients. Pretreatment tumor samples, along with matched peripheral blood serially collected before and after atezolizumab treatment, were subjected to TCR sequencing. Blood samples were analyzed at 3 weeks after treatment start (second dose) and at 6 weeks after treatment start. Patients had an ECOG performance status of 0 or 1 and had received between 0 and 3 prior chemotherapy regimens. Blood samples yielded a median of about 150,000 T cells and more than 80,000 unique TCRs, with median clonality approximately 0.08. Somatic, immune and clinical correlates of response to PD-L1 blockade with atezolizumab in urothelial cancer were the focus of an exploratory multi-omic analysis. Roughly 9 patients reached durable clinical benefit, while 20 patients did not. Twenty-nine patients had pretreatment blood TCR-seq, some 24 had at least one posttreatment blood collection, and some 24 had tumor TCR-seq. Durable clinical benefit was defined as a progression-free survival longer than 6 months, and TCR features were additionally tested against progression-free survival and overall survival.

The germline V gene specifies KGHSH as CDR1 and LQKENI as CDR2. Trimming takes 3 bases from V and 3 bases from J, and the germline ends sit 9 bases apart. Its CDR3 holds 15 amino acids, cysteine through phenylalanine. CDR3 DNA is the only sequence kept; it has 45 bases, read in frame from the first base. Broader findings and caveats from the paper: Improved progression-free and overall survival was found to be associated with pretreatment peripheral blood TCR clonality below the median. Among patients with durable benefit, tumor-associated TCR clones showed greater expansion in peripheral blood 3 weeks after treatment started (n of about 20, p = 0.022). Because the sample size was small (n ≈ 29) and many exploratory analyses were performed, the results are intended to be hypothesis-generating.

With regard to this clone: The clone's antigen remains unknown. Within one base of it there is no much larger clone, and no base qualities were kept.

The time point label corresponds to: peripheral blood 6 weeks after treatment start. A total of some 30 patients with locally advanced or metastatic urothelial carcinoma, treated at Memorial Sloan Kettering on a trial protocol, made up the cohort. Peripheral blood mononuclear cells were collected pretreatment and during treatment, with between 1 and 8 total time points obtained per patient. The Qiagen DNeasy Blood extraction kit was used to purify genomic DNA from total PBMCs and from tumor samples. Collected pretreatment and during treatment, PBMCs were isolated and stored as previously described. Synthetic TCR analog templates were spiked into each PCR to estimate absolute template abundance from read counts. The immunoSEQ assay used bias-controlled V and J gene primers to amplify TCRbeta CDR3 regions from genomic DNA. Sequencing of rearranged TCRbeta segments was done at approximately 20X coverage. On the authors' methods: Clustering was used to correct sequencing errors, and CDR3s were annotated against IMGT to assign V, D and J genes. Only productive TCRbeta rearrangements were used in downstream analyses, excluding out-of-frame or stop-codon sequences. To compute clonality, Shannon entropy was normalized by the log of the number of unique productive sequences and then subtracted from one. Clones differing between time points or between blood and tumor were identified using Fisher's exact test with Benjamini-Hochberg correction, with an adjusted p below 0.01 applied as the threshold. As stored in TCRdb, this immuneACCESS dataset retains in-frame rearrangements with V and J assigned. A fraction of the clones does not appear; measured against another copy, unresolved V genes explain less than half of the discrepancy, and the remainder lacks a known reason. D and trimming were read from the DNA, whereas the V and J calls and clone size are those reported in that table. The sample yields under 150,000 clones; approximately 90% were counted once. Of the sample, 1.5% to 2% is held by the ten largest clones.

The TCR comes from a man aged 55 to 70 with urothelial cancer. Recombination connected TRBV18 to TRBJ1-6; TRBD1 could be the D gene, as 5 bases match. The source material was PBMCs, sampled around atezolizumab (anti-PD-L1) treatment. The sequenced DNA: TGTGCCAGCTCACCCTCAGGACACTATAATTCACCCCTCCACTTT. Translated, this is CASSPSGHYNSPLHF.